This TCR beta chain was identified in a study of cytomegalovirus exposure and HLA in healthy donors. The PCR made use of 60 Vbeta and 13 Jbeta primers. Using immunoSEQ multiplex PCR, the repertoire was profiled, and TCRdb retains in-frame clones only, with some absent. The sample includes 110,000 or so clones, about 76% of them seen just once. This sequence was found in a woman aged 40 to 49 in good health and CMV-seronegative. Sample: PBMCs.

The CDR3 is CASSSNPGVTEAFF. The CDR3 DNA reads TGTGCCAGCAGTTCAAATCCCGGGGTCACTGAAGCTTTCTTT. This rearrangement joins TRBV28 to TRBJ1-1, with no clear D. CDR3 length: 14 residues. The V and J ends lost 4 bases and 4 bases respectively, with 13 bases between them. Germline V lookup: CDR1 MDHEN, CDR2 SYDVKM.